The 31 T cell receptor beta chains below were found in one sample sequenced in a study of T cell changes during pregnancy in multiple sclerosis. Assay used: immunoSEQ multiplex PCR; TCRdb lists only in-frame clones, some missing. The sample includes tens of thousands of clones, 87% of them seen just once. The material sequenced was CD8+ T cells from peripheral blood mononuclear cells, taken in the first trimester of pregnancy. These receptors were collected from a female donor with multiple sclerosis, enrolled in a pregnancy study.

The chain uses TRBV27 and TRBJ2-1, with 8 nucleotides matching TRBD1. CDR1 MNHEY and CDR2 SMNVEV come from the germline V gene (reference sequence). This CDR3 has 18 residues. Losses at the gene ends were 4 bases for V and 2 bases for J; bases not matched to a gene: 13. The CDR3 is CASSWQGPGTGPYNEQFF. In DNA, the CDR3 is TGTGCCAGCAGTTGGCAGGGACCCGGGACAGGCCCCTACAATGAGCAGTTCTTC.

This clone was found once. The CDR3 here is CASSVDRAIDTQYF. CDR3 sequence (DNA): TGTGCCAGCAGCGTAGACAGGGCAATAGATACGCAGTATTTT. V usage is TRBV9 and J usage is TRBJ2-3; the D gene is possibly TRBD1 (6 bases). Trimming cost V 0 bases and J 5 bases, with 10 bases left between them. CDR1 SGDLS and CDR2 YYNGEE come from the germline V gene. CDR3 length equals 14 residues.

The chain is built from TRBV27 and TRBJ2-7; D not certain. CDR1 and CDR2 (germline): MNHEY, SMNVEV (reference sequence). V dropped 5 bases and J dropped 2 bases, with 10 bases sitting between them. This CDR3 is 13 amino acids long. CDR3: CASSPSSPYEQYF. Here the CDR3 DNA reads TGTGCCAGCAGTCCTAGTTCCCCCTACGAGCAGTACTTC.

This chain joins TRBV13 and TRBJ2-4, with a tentative D call TRBD1 (6 bases). Germline V CDR1 and CDR2: PRHDT, FYEKMQ (reference sequence). The CDR3 spans 17 residues. V was trimmed by 1 base and J by 6 bases, leaving 19 bases between them. This chain's CDR3 is CASSLVLGAEISNIQYF. The CDR3 DNA reads TGTGCCAGCAGCTTAGTTTTGGGGGCGGAGATTTCAAACATTCAGTACTTC.

This clone was detected once. The chain uses TRBV7-9 and TRBJ1-1, with 8 bases matching TRBD1. The CDR3 extends over 14 amino acids. From germline, CDR1 is SEHNR and CDR2 FQNEAQ (reference sequence). With 4 bases clipped from V and 6 bases from J, the junction kept 7 bases outside the gene matches. The CDR3 DNA sequence: TGTGCCAGCAGCTCCCTGGACAGGGCCCCTGAAGCTTTCTTT. This gives the protein CASSSLDRAPEAFF. The full variable domain, its missing parts supplied by reference TRBV7-9 and TRBJ1-1, is DTGVSQNPRHKITKRGQNVTFRCDPISEHNRLYWYRQTLGQGPEFLTYFQNEAQLEKSRLLSDRFSAERPKGSFSTLEIQRTEQGDSAMYLCASSSLDRAPEAFFGQGTRLTVV.

This chain uses TRBV28 with TRBJ2-3; D may be TRBD2 (5 bases). V lost 3 bases and J lost 1, with 14 bases in between. Germline loops: CDR1 MDHEN, CDR2 SYDVKM. CDR3 length equals 16 residues. CDR3 DNA sequence: TGTGCCAGCAGTTTGATTCGAGAGGAGGGCACAGATACGCAGTATTTT. Translation gives CASSLIREEGTDTQYF.

V and J are TRBV4-1 and TRBJ2-7; 7 bases map to TRBD1. The germline V gene encodes CDR1 MGHRA and CDR2 YSYEKL. CDR3 size: 15 residues. V lost 6 bases to trimming and J lost 1 base; unmatched junction nucleotides: 9. CDR3 in amino acids: CASRSAPGGSYEQYF. The CDR3 nucleotides are TGCGCCAGCAGATCGGCGCCAGGGGGTTCCTACGAGCAGTACTTC.

This sequence joins TRBV13 and TRBJ2-1; 10 nucleotides agree with TRBD2. This CDR3 has 15 residues. CDR1 PRHDT and CDR2 FYEKMQ come from the germline V gene (reference sequence). The junction had 6 bases not matched to a gene; V was cut back by 4 bases and J by 6 bases. As DNA, the CDR3 is TGTGCCAGCAGCTCCGCTAGCGGGAGCGTCAATGAGCAGTTCTTC. As protein: CASSSASGSVNEQFF. Combining the CDR3 with reference TRBV13 and TRBJ2-1 gives the whole variable domain AAGVIQSPRHLIKEKRETATLKCYPIPRHDTVYWYQQGPGQDPQFLISFYEKMQSDKGSIPDRFSAQQFSDYHSELNMSSLELGDSALYFCASSSASGSVNEQFFGPGTRLTVL.

The V call is TRBV7-3, the J call TRBJ2-6; 11 nucleotides line up with TRBD1. The CDR3 covers 18 residues. From germline, CDR1 is SGHTA and CDR2 FQGTGA. The V gene end was trimmed by 7 bases and the J gene end by 2 bases; junction bases not matched to a gene: 10. The CDR3 spells CASTVGPGQGAGANVLTF. CDR3 bases: TGTGCCAGCACCGTCGGCCCGGGACAGGGGGCTGGGGCCAACGTCCTGACTTTC. The whole variable domain, filled in from reference TRBV7-3 and TRBJ2-6, reads GAGVSQTPSNKVTEKGKYVELRCDPISGHTALYWYRQSLGQGPEFLIYFQGTGAADDSGLPNDRFFAVRPEGSVSTLKIQRTERGDSAVYLCASTVGPGQGAGANVLTFGAGSRLTVL.

This clone was recorded once. The rearrangement links TRBV4-3 to TRBJ1-1, with 9 bases identical to TRBD1. Germline loops: CDR1 LGHNA, CDR2 YSLEER. This CDR3 has 14 amino acids. Unmatched junction bases numbered 5, after V lost 4 bases and J lost 5 bases. The CDR3 DNA is TGCGCCAGCAGCCCGACAGGGGGTTTTACTGAAGCTTTCTTT. Translated, it gives CASSPTGGFTEAFF.

This rearrangement joins TRBV19 to TRBJ1-5, with TRBD1 as a possible D gene (6 bases). This CDR3 is 16 amino acids long. CDR1 and CDR2 from the germline V gene are LNHDA and SQIVND (reference sequence). V lost 1 base and J 6 bases, leaving 16 bases between the germline ends. CDR3 region: CASSIGGPKIGQPQHF. The CDR3 DNA sequence: TGTGCCAGTAGTATAGGGGGGCCAAAAATTGGTCAGCCCCAGCATTTT.

This chain links TRBV7-9 with TRBJ2-3; 10 bases are a match to TRBD1. The CDR3 totals 13 residues. Germline loops: CDR1 SEHNR, CDR2 FQNEAQ (reference sequence). V trimming: 4 bases; J trimming: 11 bases; junction bases outside the gene matches: 6. The DNA of the CDR3 is TGTGCCAGCAGCTCCCCGGGACAGGGGCTGCAGTATTTT. Encoded protein: CASSSPGQGLQYF.

The rearrangement joins TRBV13 to TRBJ2-3; 7 nucleotides agree with TRBD2. The trim removed 4 bases at V and 7 bases at J, leaving 8 bases unmatched. In germline, CDR1 is PRHDT, CDR2 FYEKMQ (reference sequence). CDR3 length: 14 residues. DNA of the CDR3: TGTGCCAGCAGCTCAACGGGACTACCGAATACGCAGTATTTT. Translating it yields CASSSTGLPNTQYF.

The rearrangement joins TRBV6-5 to TRBJ2-4; a weak D match, TRBD1 (5 bases). Germline values: CDR1 MNHEY, CDR2 SVGAGI. This CDR3 is built from 15 residues. Trimming removed 6 bases at V and 1 base at J, with 13 bases between. The CDR3, as DNA: TGTGCCAGCAGCTCCGACAGTCCGGCCAAAAACATTCAGTACTTC. Its protein is CASSSDSPAKNIQYF.

The chain carries TRBV19 and TRBJ1-2; no definite D call. Germline CDR1 reads LNHDA; CDR2 reads SQIVND (reference sequence). This CDR3 spans 13 amino acids. V dropped 5 bases and J dropped 2 bases, with 9 bases sitting between them. The CDR3 DNA is TGTGCCAGTAGTCCGCGAGCCAACTATGGCTACACCTTC. It is translated as CASSPRANYGYTF.

V is TRBV28 and J is TRBJ2-4, with D possibly TRBD1 on 5 matching bases. This CDR3 is 13 amino acids long. The germline V gene encodes CDR1 MDHEN and CDR2 SYDVKM. V was pared by 7 bases and J by 10 bases, with 17 bases between. The CDR3: CASISQGGFIQYF. In DNA, the CDR3 is TGTGCCAGCATTTCCCAGGGTGGATTTATTCAGTACTTC.

The chain couples TRBV2 to TRBJ2-7; D possibly corresponds to TRBD1 (6 bases). Germline values: CDR1 SNHLY, CDR2 FYNNEI. V lost 4 bases to trimming and J lost 0 bases, with 7 bases between them. There are 13 residues in the CDR3. As DNA, the CDR3 is TGTGCCAGCAGTGGGACAGTCTCCTACGAGCAGTACTTC. Translation: CASSGTVSYEQYF.

The rearrangement links TRBV27 to TRBJ1-2; no firm D call. Trimming left V 5 bases short and J 8 bases short, with 15 bases between. Germline loops: CDR1 MNHEY, CDR2 SMNVEV (reference sequence). This CDR3 comprises 13 residues. CDR3 region: CASSLNSVEGYTF. In DNA, the CDR3 is TGTGCCAGCAGTCTGAACTCGGTCGAAGGCTACACCTTC.

The rearrangement joins TRBV6-5 to TRBJ2-3; 9 nucleotides align to TRBD1. Germline CDR1 reads MNHEY; CDR2 reads SVGAGI. This CDR3 is built from 15 residues. V lost 2 bases and J lost 5; bases outside the gene matches: 5. The CDR3 reads CASSYRDRVKDTQYF. The CDR3 region has the DNA TGTGCCAGCAGTTACCGGGACAGGGTAAAAGATACGCAGTATTTT.

The chain joins TRBV27 to TRBJ2-7, with D possibly TRBD2 on 6 matching bases. The CDR3 runs 15 residues. The germline V gene encodes CDR1 MNHEY and CDR2 SMNVEV (reference sequence). Trimming removed 5 bases at V and 2 bases at J, with 16 bases between. CDR3 sequence: CASSQSGLSTYEQYF. The CDR3 DNA follows: TGTGCCAGCAGTCAGAGCGGGCTATCAACCTACGAGCAGTACTTC.

The chain has TRBV7-9 and TRBJ2-7, with D possibly TRBD2 on 6 matching bases. Germline CDR1 is SEHNR and CDR2 is FQNEAQ (reference sequence). This CDR3 contains 15 residues. V dropped 1 base and J dropped 5 bases, with 15 bases sitting between them. CDR3 in amino acids: CASSLGWDSTNEQYF. Here the CDR3 DNA reads TGTGCCAGCAGCTTAGGGTGGGACTCTACCAACGAGCAGTACTTC.

The chain links TRBV27 to TRBJ2-7; TRBD2 is a possible D gene (5 bases). The CDR3 has 14 amino acids. Trimming took 6 bases from V and 0 from J, leaving 12 bases between them. Germline CDR1 MNHEY, CDR2 SMNVEV (reference sequence). Here the CDR3 DNA reads TGTGCCAGCAGCCGGGATCCCCTCTCCTACGAGCAGTACTTC. It specifies CASSRDPLSYEQYF.

J is TRBJ2-7 and V is TRBV2, with TRBD1 as a possible D gene (6 bases). CDR3 length equals 15 residues. Per germline, CDR1 SNHLY and CDR2 FYNNEI. V was shortened by 3 bases and J by 2 bases, with 14 bases between the two germline ends. The DNA of the CDR3 is TGTGCCAGCAGTGAGTGGGGAGAGGGGGCCTACGAGCAGTACTTC. Residues: CASSEWGEGAYEQYF.

This chain connects TRBV4-1 to TRBJ2-7, with TRBD2 as a possible D gene (5 bases). V lost 5 bases and J lost 7, with 15 bases in between. The CDR3 loop spans 13 amino acids. Germline-derived CDR1 and CDR2 are MGHRA and YSYEKL. The CDR3 coding sequence is TGCGCCAGCAGCTTTGACTCACCGGGGGAGCAGTACTTC. Amino acids: CASSFDSPGEQYF.

J is TRBJ2-2 and V is TRBV27; D might be TRBD2 (6 bases). This CDR3 region has 16 residues. Germline V gene lookup returns CDR1 MNHEY and CDR2 SMNVEV (reference sequence). V was shortened by 8 bases and J by 0 bases, with 16 bases between the two germline ends. CDR3 region: CASGFQDYPNTGELFF. CDR3 sequence (DNA): TGTGCCAGCGGGTTCCAGGACTACCCGAACACCGGGGAGCTGTTTTTT.

The chain couples TRBV7-9 to TRBJ2-2, with 10 bases matching TRBD2. With 3 bases clipped from V and 3 bases from J, the junction kept 4 bases outside the gene matches. Germline CDR1 and CDR2: SEHNR and FQNEAQ (reference sequence). There are 16 residues in the CDR3. As DNA, the CDR3 is TGTGCCAGCAGCTTCTGGACTAGCGGCGACACCGGGGAGCTGTTTTTT. Translation: CASSFWTSGDTGELFF.

The chain joins TRBV14 to TRBJ2-7; possibly TRBD2 for D (7 bases). V shed 7 bases and J shed 0 bases, with 16 bases lying between them. The CDR3 runs 15 residues. CDR1 is SGHDN, CDR2 FVKESK, per germline. In DNA, the CDR3 is TGTGCCAGCAAACTGAGCGGGACACCCTCCTACGAGCAGTACTTC. This translates into CASKLSGTPSYEQYF.

The CDR3 region is CASRTGGIRWDIQYF. The CDR3, as DNA: TGTGCCAGCAGGACAGGGGGTATTCGGTGGGACATTCAGTACTTC. The rearrangement joins TRBV28 to TRBJ2-4, with 9 positions matching TRBD1. CDR3 size: 15 residues. V shed 6 bases, J shed 8 bases, and the junction held 11 bases outside the gene matches. Germline values: CDR1 MDHEN, CDR2 SYDVKM.

This rearrangement joins TRBV19 to TRBJ2-7; 7 nucleotides agree with TRBD1. The V gene's germline CDR1 is LNHDA and CDR2 SQIVND (reference sequence). Unmatched junction bases numbered 3, after V lost 5 bases and J lost 5 bases. The CDR3 is 12 residues long. This CDR3 reads CASSDRVNEQYF. The DNA for the CDR3 is TGTGCCAGTAGTGACAGGGTCAACGAGCAGTACTTC.

The J gene is TRBJ1-6, the V gene TRBV30; 7 bases are shared with TRBD1. J lost 12 bases, V lost 5 bases, and 10 bases had no gene match. Germline V lookup: CDR1 GTSNPN, CDR2 SVGIG (reference sequence). CDR3 length: 13 amino acids. CDR3 DNA sequence: TGTGCCTGGGGACAGGACCCTAACTTACCCCTCCACTTT. This codes for CAWGQDPNLPLHF.

The V call is TRBV27, the J call TRBJ1-5; the match to TRBD1 covers 9 bases. The CDR3 loop spans 16 amino acids. With V trimmed by 8 bases and J by 3 bases, 11 bases remained unmatched. Germline CDR1 reads MNHEY; CDR2 reads SMNVEV (reference sequence). The chain's CDR3 is CASSPGQGFYNQPQHF. As DNA, the CDR3 is TGTGCCAGCTCCCCGGGACAGGGTTTCTACAATCAGCCCCAGCATTTT.